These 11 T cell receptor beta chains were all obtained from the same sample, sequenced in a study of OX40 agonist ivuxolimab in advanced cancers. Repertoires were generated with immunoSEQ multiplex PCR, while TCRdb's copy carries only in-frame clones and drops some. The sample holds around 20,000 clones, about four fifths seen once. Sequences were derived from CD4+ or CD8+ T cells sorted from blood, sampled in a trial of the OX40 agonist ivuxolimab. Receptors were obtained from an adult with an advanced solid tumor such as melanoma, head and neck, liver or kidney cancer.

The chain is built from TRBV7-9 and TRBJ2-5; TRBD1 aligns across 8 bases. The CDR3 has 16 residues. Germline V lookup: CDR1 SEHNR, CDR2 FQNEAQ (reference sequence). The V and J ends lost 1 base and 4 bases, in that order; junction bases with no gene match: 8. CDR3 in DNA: TGTGCCAGCAGCTTAGTATGGCAGGGGGCAAGAGAGACCCAGTACTTC. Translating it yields CASSLVWQGARETQYF.

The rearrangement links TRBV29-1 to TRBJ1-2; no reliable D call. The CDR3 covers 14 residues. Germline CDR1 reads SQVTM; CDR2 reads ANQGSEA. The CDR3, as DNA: TGCAGTGCCCCCCTAGACTCCTCCTTCTATGGCTACACCTTC. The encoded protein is CSAPLDSSFYGYTF. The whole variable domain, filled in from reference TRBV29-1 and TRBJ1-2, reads SAVISQKPSRDICQRGTSLTIQCQVDSQVTMMFWYRQQPGQSLTLIATANQGSEATYESGFVIDKFPISRPNLTFSTLTVSNMSPEDSSIYLCSAPLDSSFYGYTFGSGTRLTVV.

This CDR3 is CASSSSGVRETQYF. CDR3 sequence (DNA): TGTGCCAGCAGCTCCTCCGGGGTCCGCGAGACCCAGTACTTC. The chain is built from TRBV7-9 and TRBJ2-5; tentatively, D is TRBD2 (5 bases). Germline V CDR1 and CDR2: SEHNR, FQNEAQ (reference sequence). The ends were cut back, 4 bases at V and 5 bases at J, with 14 bases in the middle. The CDR3 contains 14 residues. The full variable domain, in which reference TRBV7-9 and TRBJ2-5 provide the parts outside the CDR3, is DTGVSQNPRHKITKRGQNVTFRCDPISEHNRLYWYRQTLGQGPEFLTYFQNEAQLEKSRLLSDRFSAERPKGSFSTLEIQRTEQGDSAMYLCASSSSGVRETQYFGPGTRLLVL.

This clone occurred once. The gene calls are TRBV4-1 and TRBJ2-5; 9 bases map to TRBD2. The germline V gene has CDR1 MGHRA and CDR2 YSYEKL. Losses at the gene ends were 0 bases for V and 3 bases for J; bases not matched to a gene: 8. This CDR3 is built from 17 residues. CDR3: CASSQDLRASGEETQYF. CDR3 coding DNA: TGCGCCAGCAGCCAAGACCTCAGGGCTAGCGGGGAAGAGACCCAGTACTTC.

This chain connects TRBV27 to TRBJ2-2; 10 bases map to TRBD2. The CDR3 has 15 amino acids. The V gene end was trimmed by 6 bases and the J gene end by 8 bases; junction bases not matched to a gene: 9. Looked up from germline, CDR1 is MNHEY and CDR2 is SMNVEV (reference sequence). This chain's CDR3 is CASSQSGGASGELFF. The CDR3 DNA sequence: TGTGCCAGCAGCCAAAGCGGGGGGGCCTCGGGGGAGCTGTTTTTT.

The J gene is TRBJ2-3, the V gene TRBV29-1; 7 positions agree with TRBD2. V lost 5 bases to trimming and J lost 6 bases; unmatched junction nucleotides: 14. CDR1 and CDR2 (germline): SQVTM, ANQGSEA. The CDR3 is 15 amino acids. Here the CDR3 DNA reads TGCAGCGTTATGCGAGCGGGGTTTCATCGGGATACGCAGTATTTT. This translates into CSVMRAGFHRDTQYF.

CDR3 sequence: CASSNSGLFEAFF. The CDR3 DNA reads as TGTGCCAGCTCAAACTCGGGACTGTTTGAAGCTTTCTTT. The chain is built from TRBV18 and TRBJ1-1; the D gene is possibly TRBD1 (5 bases). This CDR3 comprises 13 residues. The germline V gene encodes CDR1 KGHSH and CDR2 LQKENI. V lost 5 bases and J 7 bases, leaving 14 bases between the germline ends.

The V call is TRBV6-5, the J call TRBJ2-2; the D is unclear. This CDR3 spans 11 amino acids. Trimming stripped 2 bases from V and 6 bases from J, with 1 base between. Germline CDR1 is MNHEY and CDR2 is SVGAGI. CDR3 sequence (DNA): TGTGCCAGCAGTTACGCCGGGGAGCTGTTTTTT. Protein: CASSYAGELFF.

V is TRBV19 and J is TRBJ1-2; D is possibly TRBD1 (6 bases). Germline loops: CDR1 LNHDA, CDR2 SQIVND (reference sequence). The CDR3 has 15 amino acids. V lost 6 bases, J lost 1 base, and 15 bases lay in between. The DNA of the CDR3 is TGTGCCAGTAGAAGGACAGCCGAACTTAACTATGGCTACACCTTC. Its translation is CASRRTAELNYGYTF.

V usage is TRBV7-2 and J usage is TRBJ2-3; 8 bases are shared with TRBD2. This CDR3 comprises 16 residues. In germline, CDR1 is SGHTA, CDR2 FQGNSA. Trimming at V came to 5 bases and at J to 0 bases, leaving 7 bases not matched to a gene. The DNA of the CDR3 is TGTGCCAGCAGCCGAACTAGCGGAGCTAGCACAGATACGCAGTATTTT. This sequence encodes CASSRTSGASTDTQYF.

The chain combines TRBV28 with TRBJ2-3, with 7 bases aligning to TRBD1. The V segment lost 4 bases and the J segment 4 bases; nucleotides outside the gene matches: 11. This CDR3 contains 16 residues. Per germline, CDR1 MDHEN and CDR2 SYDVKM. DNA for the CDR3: TGTGCCAGCAGTTCGATCGGACAGGAAAAGCCAGATACGCAGTATTTT. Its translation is CASSSIGQEKPDTQYF.